Presented here are 21 T cell receptor beta chains from one specimen sequenced in a study of blood T cell repertoires in COVID-19. The repertoire was sequenced with immunoSEQ multiplex PCR; TCRdb's copy has only in-frame clones and lacks some. The sample has 45,000 or so clones; 86% are singletons. Material for sequencing was peripheral blood. The receptor set was obtained from a human donor in a cohort sampled during active COVID-19.

The V and J genes are TRBV5-6 and TRBJ1-2, with D hard to call. The CDR3 length is 13 residues. Looked up from germline, CDR1 is SGHDT and CDR2 is YYEEEE. Trimming took off 0 bases at V and 2 bases at J, with 5 bases between the two ends. The CDR3 nucleotides read TGTGCCAGCAGCTTGGGAGAAAACTATGGCTACACCTTC. Translated, it gives CASSLGENYGYTF.

This clone is termed medium-sized. The chain uses TRBV7-6 and TRBJ2-7, with 10 bases aligning to TRBD1. The CDR3 consists of 13 residues. The V and J ends lost 8 bases and 5 bases, in that order; junction bases with no gene match: 6. Per the germline V gene, CDR1 is SGHVS and CDR2 is FNYEAQ. The CDR3 is CASSGQGTNEQYF. CDR3 coding DNA: TGTGCCAGCTCGGGACAGGGGACTAACGAGCAGTACTTC.

This clone was seen a single time. The chain combines TRBV29-1 with TRBJ1-1, with D possibly being TRBD1 (6 bases). Germline V CDR1 and CDR2: SQVTM, ANQGSEA. Trimming took 7 bases from V and 2 from J, leaving 11 bases between them. The CDR3 consists of 12 residues. CDR3 protein: CSGRTVNTEAFF. CDR3 DNA: TGCAGCGGTAGGACAGTCAACACTGAAGCTTTCTTT.

J is TRBJ2-7 and V is TRBV7-9, with 11 nucleotides matching TRBD2. The CDR3 length is 15 residues. V was pared by 5 bases and J by 4 bases, with 7 bases of the junction left unmatched. Germline V CDR1 and CDR2: SEHNR, FQNEAQ (reference sequence). CDR3 DNA sequence: TGTGCCAGCAGCCTGCCTAGCGGGGGGACTTACGAGCAGTACTTC. As protein: CASSLPSGGTYEQYF.

The CDR3 DNA is TGTGCCAGCAGCTTAGAGGGGGCCACTAATGAAAAACTGTTTTTT. Translated: CASSLEGATNEKLFF. The chain has TRBV13 and TRBJ1-4, with TRBD1 matching 7 bases. This CDR3 contains 15 residues. Germline CDR1 PRHDT, CDR2 FYEKMQ (reference sequence). V lost 1 base to trimming and J lost 2 bases; unmatched junction nucleotides: 1. The variable domain in full, with the rest retrieved from reference TRBV13 and TRBJ1-4, is AAGVIQSPRHLIKEKRETATLKCYPIPRHDTVYWYQQGPGQDPQFLISFYEKMQSDKGSIPDRFSAQQFSDYHSELNMSSLELGDSALYFCASSLEGATNEKLFFGSGTQLSVL.

The V call is TRBV23-1, the J call TRBJ2-1, with 8 bases identical to TRBD2. TRBV23-1 is known as an ORF, though its function is uncertain. V trimming: 2 bases; J trimming: 2 bases; junction bases outside the gene matches: 11. The CDR3 consists of 18 residues. This CDR3 is CASSQPVTGGPAYNEQFF. CDR3 in DNA: TGCGCCAGCAGTCAACCGGTTACGGGGGGGCCGGCCTACAATGAGCAGTTCTTC.

J is TRBJ1-2 and V is TRBV11-2; D possibly corresponds to TRBD1 (5 bases). V shed 5 bases and J shed 2 bases, with 12 bases lying between them. Germline V gives CDR1 SGHAT, CDR2 FQNNGV. This CDR3 has 14 residues. The CDR3 protein is CASSAPTGNYGYTF. In DNA, the CDR3 is TGTGCCAGCAGCGCACCTACAGGAAACTATGGCTACACCTTC.

J is TRBJ2-3 and V is TRBV7-3; 8 nucleotides line up with TRBD1. The germline CDR1 and CDR2 sequences are SGHTA and FQGTGA. J gave up 4 bases and V 0 bases, and 15 bases lay outside the gene matches. The CDR3 totals 19 residues. CDR3 loop: CASSLTVRGQGDSPDTQYF. The CDR3 nucleotides read TGTGCCAGCAGCTTAACGGTTCGAGGACAGGGAGATAGCCCAGATACGCAGTATTTT.

This clone was counted a single time. This chain links TRBV4-1 with TRBJ2-3; 8 positions match TRBD2. The CDR3 consists of 18 residues. Germline loops: CDR1 MGHRA, CDR2 YSYEKL. J gave up 0 bases and V 4 bases, and 12 bases lay outside the gene matches. Here the CDR3 reads CASSPRVPSGGSTDTQYF. CDR3 in DNA: TGCGCCAGCAGCCCACGGGTCCCCAGCGGGGGTAGCACAGATACGCAGTATTTT.

The rearrangement links TRBV21-1 to TRBJ2-7; TRBD1 is the table's D call, not checked against the DNA. TRBV21-1 is given as a pseudogene. This CDR3 has 15 residues. The CDR3 coding sequence is TGTGCCAGCAGCTCAACGCGGGACAGGGGGTACGAGCAGTACTTC. This codes for CASSSTRDRGYEQYF.

The rearrangement uses TRBV10-3 and TRBJ2-1; the match to TRBD2 covers 11 bases. CDR3 length: 17 amino acids. Germline trimming cut 2 bases from V and 7 bases from J; bases unmatched to any gene: 10. Germline V gene sequence: CDR1 ENHRY, CDR2 SYGVKD. CDR3 nucleotides: TGTGCCATCAGTGAGAGTAGCGGGGGGGCATTCGGGAATGAGCAGTTCTTC. Its protein is CAISESSGGAFGNEQFF.

The gene calls are TRBV18 and TRBJ1-6; tentatively, D is TRBD1 (5 bases). V lost 1 base and J lost 5, with 15 bases in between. CDR3 length: 17 residues. CDR1 and CDR2 from the germline V gene are KGHSH and LQKENI. The CDR3 sequence is CASSPLSSGLDNSPLHF. DNA of the CDR3: TGTGCCAGCTCACCACTCTCGTCGGGACTCGATAATTCACCCCTCCACTTT.

This CDR3 reads CASSGGLAGAYNEQFF. CDR3 DNA: TGTGCCAGCAGTGGGGGACTAGCGGGGGCCTACAATGAGCAGTTCTTC. This chain links TRBV6-1 with TRBJ2-1; 14 bases map to TRBD2. In germline, CDR1 is MNHNS, CDR2 SASEGT. V trimming: 4 bases; J trimming: 2 bases; junction bases outside the gene matches: 1. This CDR3 spans 16 amino acids.

This chain links TRBV5-1 with TRBJ2-3; D may be TRBD2 (5 bases). This CDR3 has 15 residues. The ends were cut back, 4 bases at V and 0 bases at J, with 12 bases in the middle. CDR1 and CDR2 from the germline V gene are SGHRS and YFSETQ. The CDR3 sequence is CASSILGFSTDTQYF. DNA for the CDR3: TGCGCCAGCAGCATACTAGGCTTTAGCACAGATACGCAGTATTTT.

This rearrangement joins TRBV5-1 to TRBJ2-3; D is possibly TRBD2 (6 bases). Per germline, CDR1 SGHRS and CDR2 YFSETQ. With 1 base removed from V and 0 bases from J, the gap between germline ends came to 6 bases. CDR3 length: 14 amino acids. The CDR3 loop is CASSLRESTDTQYF. CDR3 nucleotides: TGCGCCAGCAGCTTGCGGGAGAGCACAGATACGCAGTATTTT.

This clone has just one count. This chain links TRBV27 with TRBJ2-1, with TRBD2 matching over 16 bases. The V gene end was trimmed by 6 bases and the J gene end by 0 bases; junction bases not matched to a gene: 8. The CDR3 has 19 residues. Germline V gives CDR1 MNHEY, CDR2 SMNVEV (reference sequence). DNA for the CDR3: TGTGCCAGCAGGCCGGGACTAGCGGGGGGGCCTTCCTCCTACAATGAGCAGTTCTTC. This codes for CASRPGLAGGPSSYNEQFF.

This clone was observed a single time. The rearrangement uses TRBV7-3 and TRBJ2-1, with 8 nucleotides matching TRBD2. Germline V lookup: CDR1 SGHTA, CDR2 FQGTGA. The CDR3 is 15 residues long. V lost 2 bases and J lost 8; bases outside the gene matches: 8. DNA for the CDR3: TGTGCCAGCAGCTTAGACGGGGGGGCCACGGATGAGCAGTTCTTC. Protein sequence: CASSLDGGATDEQFF.

V is TRBV9 and J is TRBJ2-5; D is perhaps TRBD2 (6 bases). CDR1 is SGDLS, CDR2 YYNGEE, per germline. Trimming took off 3 bases at V and 5 bases at J, with 20 bases between the two ends. CDR3 length equals 16 residues. The CDR3 reads CASSEGRRGPGETQYF. In nucleotides, the CDR3 is TGTGCCAGCAGCGAGGGGCGGCGGGGCCCCGGGGAGACCCAGTACTTC.

The chain combines TRBV6-4 with TRBJ2-2, with 7 nucleotides matching TRBD1. The CDR3 sequence is 16 residues long. J lost 2 bases, V lost 5 bases, and 8 bases had no gene match. Germline V lookup: CDR1 MRHNA, CDR2 SNTAGT. CDR3 sequence reads: CASSPFGQANTGELFF. The CDR3 DNA reads TGTGCCAGCAGTCCATTTGGACAGGCTAACACCGGGGAGCTGTTTTTT.

This chain links TRBV19 with TRBJ2-1; D is possibly TRBD2 (5 bases). Deletions cut 3 bases from V and 8 bases from J, with 17 bases between. Germline values: CDR1 LNHDA, CDR2 SQIVND (reference sequence). CDR3 size: 15 residues. The DNA for the CDR3 is TGTGCCAGTAGTATTGGGCCGCCTAGCCGCTATGAGCAGTTCTTC. Translated, it gives CASSIGPPSRYEQFF.

The chain carries TRBV4-3 and TRBJ2-1; tentatively, D is TRBD1 (6 bases). The CDR3 covers 14 residues. Germline CDR1 reads LGHNA; CDR2 reads YSLEER. The V end lost 1 base, the J end lost 9 bases, and 13 bases lay between the germline ends. The CDR3 protein is CASSQVWGQGEQFF. CDR3 nucleotide sequence: TGCGCCAGCAGCCAAGTATGGGGGCAGGGTGAGCAGTTCTTC.